The 14 T cell receptor beta chains given below trace back to one sample, sequenced in a study of blood T cell repertoires in COVID-19. Repertoires were generated with immunoSEQ multiplex PCR, while TCRdb's copy carries only in-frame clones and drops some. Of tens of thousands of clones listed, around 88% are singletons. Sequencing used peripheral blood. All receptors come from a man between 60 and 75 years old with acute or convalescent COVID-19.

This clone was recorded a few times. The chain has TRBV29-1 and TRBJ1-2; possibly TRBD1 for D (6 bases). This CDR3 is 12 amino acids long. Trimming left V 1 base short and J 6 bases short, with 9 bases between. Germline CDR1 reads SQVTM; CDR2 reads ANQGSEA. Here the CDR3 DNA reads TGCAGCGTTGAAGGGGGGCAGGATGGCTACACCTTC. Encoded protein: CSVEGGQDGYTF. Filled out from reference TRBV29-1 and TRBJ1-2, the complete variable domain reads SAVISQKPSRDICQRGTSLTIQCQVDSQVTMMFWYRQQPGQSLTLIATANQGSEATYESGFVIDKFPISRPNLTFSTLTVSNMSPEDSSIYLCSVEGGQDGYTFGSGTRLTVV.

The rearrangement uses TRBV19 and TRBJ2-7, with TRBD1 matching 12 bases. CDR1 is LNHDA and CDR2 is SQIVND in the germline V gene (reference sequence). The CDR3 spans 14 residues. J lost 7 bases, V lost 3 bases, and 4 bases had no gene match. CDR3 in amino acids: CASSMGQGAREQYF. DNA of the CDR3: TGTGCCAGTAGTATGGGACAGGGGGCGCGAGAGCAGTACTTC.

The chain has TRBV2 and TRBJ2-3; D is ambiguous. The V end lost 4 bases, the J end lost 8 bases, and 13 bases lay between the germline ends. Per germline, CDR1 SNHLY and CDR2 FYNNEI. The length of the CDR3 is 13 residues. The chain's CDR3 is CASSVLDVGTQYF. The CDR3 DNA reads as TGTGCCAGCAGTGTCCTAGATGTGGGTACGCAGTATTTT.

The count of this clone is one. The chain has TRBV14 and TRBJ2-7; 8 positions agree with TRBD2. This CDR3 region has 14 residues. Trimming took 6 bases from V and 2 from J; bases not matched to a gene: 6. Germline CDR1 is SGHDN and CDR2 is FVKESK. The CDR3: CASRLSGGAYEQYF. In DNA, the CDR3 is TGTGCCAGCAGGCTAAGCGGGGGTGCCTACGAGCAGTACTTC.

This clone has just a few counts. The chain links TRBV19 to TRBJ2-7, with TRBD1 as a possible D gene (5 bases). CDR1 LNHDA and CDR2 SQIVND come from the germline V gene (reference sequence). The germline V and J ends were trimmed by 8 bases and 6 bases, with 20 bases remaining between them. The CDR3 runs to 14 residues. CDR3 sequence: CASRPSTVSAEQYF. The CDR3 coding sequence is TGTGCCAGTCGCCCATCGACAGTATCAGCCGAGCAGTACTTC.

The chain is built from TRBV5-1 and TRBJ2-1; TRBD2 aligns across 7 bases. V lost 4 bases to trimming and J lost 1 base; unmatched junction nucleotides: 8. The V gene's germline CDR1 is SGHRS and CDR2 YFSETQ. The CDR3 sequence is 16 residues long. The chain's CDR3 is CASSAGVSASYNEQFF. In DNA form, the CDR3 reads TGCGCCAGCAGCGCGGGGGTTAGCGCGTCCTACAATGAGCAGTTCTTC.

The J gene is TRBJ2-3, the V gene TRBV11-1, with D perhaps matching TRBD1 (6 bases). CDR1 and CDR2 from the germline V gene are SGHAT and FQDESV (reference sequence). V was clipped by 0 bases and J by 1 base, with 11 bases between them. This CDR3 is 16 amino acids long. The CDR3 sequence is CASSLARTERTDTQYF. The CDR3 DNA follows: TGTGCCAGCAGCTTAGCAAGGACAGAGCGCACAGATACGCAGTATTTT.

The chain links TRBV30 to TRBJ2-1; 15 nucleotides align to TRBD2. Trimming removed 1 base from V and 7 bases from J; junction bases left unmatched: 5. CDR1 is GTSNPN and CDR2 is SVGIG in the germline V gene (reference sequence). CDR3 length: 16 residues. CDR3 sequence reads: CAWSGTSGRAGNEQFF. CDR3 DNA sequence: TGTGCCTGGAGTGGGACTAGCGGGAGGGCCGGGAATGAGCAGTTCTTC.

The J gene is TRBJ2-7, the V gene TRBV27, with TRBD2 identical over 7 bases. Germline V CDR1 and CDR2: MNHEY, SMNVEV (reference sequence). The CDR3 is 13 amino acids. Unmatched junction bases numbered 3, after V lost 0 bases and J lost 7 bases. The CDR3 region has the DNA TGTGCCAGCAGTTTATCCGAGGGAGGGGAGCAGTACTTC. Translating it yields CASSLSEGGEQYF.

The rearrangement links TRBV9 to TRBJ1-3, with a possible D match to TRBD1 (5 bases). The CDR3 covers 15 residues. Trimming removed 3 bases from V and 4 bases from J, with 14 bases in between. In germline, CDR1 is SGDLS, CDR2 YYNGEE. DNA of the CDR3: TGTGCCAGCAGCGAGGGGTCGGGTGGAGGAAACACCATATATTTT. This gives the protein CASSEGSGGGNTIYF.

The V and J genes are TRBV5-5 and TRBJ2-3; D gene uncertain. CDR1 SGHKS and CDR2 YYEKEE come from the germline V gene (reference sequence). The CDR3 covers 15 residues. Between the trimmed V and J ends, which lost 4 bases and 2 bases, there was a span of 14 bases. CDR3 bases: TGTGCCAGCAGCATATCCTACTCCCCCACAGATACGCAGTATTTT. Encoded protein: CASSISYSPTDTQYF.

The sample holds one count of this clone. This sequence joins TRBV6-2 or TRBV6-3 and TRBJ1-5; the D is unclear. The CDR3 is 17 amino acids. Germline V gene sequence: CDR1 MNHEY, CDR2 SVGEGT. V was trimmed by 1 base and J by 2 bases, leaving 15 bases between them. The CDR3 reads CASSYYALPVGNQPQHF. The CDR3, as DNA: TGTGCCAGCAGTTACTATGCTTTACCAGTTGGCAATCAGCCCCAGCATTTT.

V is TRBV5-1 and J is TRBJ1-1; D unclear. The V gene's germline CDR1 is SGHRS and CDR2 YFSETQ. Trimming removed 1 base at V and 4 bases at J, with 8 bases between. This CDR3 is built from 13 residues. CDR3 sequence reads: CASSLPGSTEAFF. The CDR3 region has the DNA TGCGCCAGCAGCTTGCCGGGGAGCACTGAAGCTTTCTTT.

V is TRBV7-3 and J is TRBJ1-2, with 10 bases aligning to TRBD1. V shed 0 bases, J shed 5 bases, and the junction held 3 bases outside the gene matches. The CDR3 sequence is 15 residues long. Looked up from germline, CDR1 is SGHTA and CDR2 is FQGTGA. This CDR3 reads CASSLTGQGEYGYTF. The CDR3 bases are TGTGCCAGCAGCTTAACCGGACAGGGGGAATATGGCTACACCTTC.